Given below is one T cell receptor (beta chain) in context. Its antigen is as yet unknown. This table comes from immunoSEQ multiplex PCR, and its TCRdb copy is limited to in-frame clones, with some not included. This sample has more than 85,000 clones; about nine tenths occur once, and the top ten carry approximately 8%. The source of the sample is a study of identifying expanded T cells in peripheral blood. Study results and caveats: Roughly 1.2 clones differed between technical replicates, versus roughly 17 and 20 over time. Two-week clone count variance significantly increased as total template count grew.

Collection occurred without any documented infections or immune events in donors. The germline V gene has CDR1 MDHEN and CDR2 SYDVKM. V was cut by 6 bases and J by 4 bases, with 3 bases left in between. The CDR3 consists of 10 residues. The receptor was derived from a person between 18 and 75 years old in good health. This rearrangement joins TRBV28 to TRBJ1-1; D remains ambiguous. Sequencing was carried out using blood. CDR3 sequence reads: CASSSTEAFF. CDR3 nucleotides: TGTGCCAGCAGCTCCACTGAAGCTTTCTTT. The entire variable domain, with the rest obtained from reference TRBV28 and TRBJ1-1, is as follows: DVKVTQSSRYLVKRTGEKVFLECVQDMDHENMFWYRQDPGLGLRLIYFSYDVKMKEKGDIPEGYSVSREKKERFSLILESASTNQTSMYLCASSSTEAFFGQGTRLTVV.